Listed below are T cell receptor beta chains from one sample, sequenced in a study of cytomegalovirus exposure and HLA in healthy donors. Generated by immunoSEQ multiplex PCR, the TCRdb table keeps only in-frame clones and is missing some. The table has 93,000 or so clones, 65% to 80% seen once; the top ten hold around 10%. The sample consisted of PBMCs. These receptors all stem from a woman aged 18-35 years in good health and CMV-seropositive. CDR3s include the opening cysteine and the closing phenylalanine or tryptophan. Fields, in order: CDR3 DNA, CDR3 protein, D gene, J gene, clone size, V gene. The D gene is left open where the match is weak. Clone size is shown for a subset of rows, as once, few, many or a class of expanded clone.

cdr3_nt: TGTGCCAGCTCACAAACAGGGACGAGTAGTGGAAACACCATATATTTT
cdr3_aa: CASSQTGTSSGNTIYF
d_call: .
j_call: TRBJ1-3
clone_size: .
v_call: TRBV18

cdr3_nt: TGCGCCAGCAGCCCGCGGACTAGCAGGAATGAGCAGTTCTTC
cdr3_aa: CASSPRTSRNEQFF
d_call: TRBD2
j_call: TRBJ2-1
clone_size: few
v_call: TRBV5-1

cdr3_nt: TGTGCCTGGGGGACTAGCGGGAGGAAGACCCAGTACTTC
cdr3_aa: CAWGTSGRKTQYF
d_call: TRBD2
j_call: TRBJ2-5
clone_size: once
v_call: TRBV30

cdr3_nt: TGCGCCAGCAGCGCGGGACAGGGGGCCGCGTACACCTTC
cdr3_aa: CASSAGQGAAYTF
d_call: TRBD1
j_call: TRBJ1-2
clone_size: .
v_call: TRBV10-1

cdr3_nt: TGTGCCAGCTCACCCGCAGGGGTGGCCAAAAACATTCAGTACTTC
cdr3_aa: CASSPAGVAKNIQYF
d_call: .
j_call: TRBJ2-4
clone_size: .
v_call: TRBV18

cdr3_nt: TGTGCCAGCAGCGGAGTACAGGGGCAGTTCTTC
cdr3_aa: CASSGVQGQFF
d_call: .
j_call: TRBJ2-1
clone_size: .
v_call: TRBV9

cdr3_nt: TGTGCCAGCAGCACTGGACACCCGGAGCAACTGTTTTTT
cdr3_aa: CASSTGHPEQLFF
d_call: .
j_call: TRBJ1-4
clone_size: few
v_call: TRBV7-9

cdr3_nt: TGTGCCAGCAGCAGGGGCACTGAAGCTTTCTTT
cdr3_aa: CASSRGTEAFF
d_call: .
j_call: TRBJ1-1
clone_size: .
v_call: TRBV5-4

cdr3_nt: TGTGCCAGCAGCGCCCATGTGGGGGCCCAGGGCGAGCAGTACTTC
cdr3_aa: CASSAHVGAQGEQYF
d_call: .
j_call: TRBJ2-7
clone_size: few
v_call: TRBV9

cdr3_nt: TGTGCCAGCAGTGAAGGGACTTTAGGTCACAATGAGCAGTTCTTC
cdr3_aa: CASSEGTLGHNEQFF
d_call: .
j_call: TRBJ2-1
clone_size: .
v_call: TRBV2

cdr3_nt: TGTGCCAGCAGCTTAATCCAGGGCTACTCTGGGGCCAACGTCCTGACTTTC
cdr3_aa: CASSLIQGYSGANVLTF
d_call: .
j_call: TRBJ2-6
clone_size: .
v_call: TRBV7-3

cdr3_nt: TGCAGCGGGAGGGGGGGGTTACTTTATGGCTACACCTTC
cdr3_aa: CSGRGGLLYGYTF
d_call: .
j_call: TRBJ1-2
clone_size: .
v_call: TRBV29-1

cdr3_nt: TGTGCCAGCAGCCCACGACAGCCCTATGGCTACACCTTC
cdr3_aa: CASSPRQPYGYTF
d_call: .
j_call: TRBJ1-2
clone_size: .
v_call: TRBV9

cdr3_nt: TGTGCCAGCAGTACTTATACCGGGACAGGGAACTACGAGCAGTACTTC
cdr3_aa: CASSTYTGTGNYEQYF
d_call: TRBD1
j_call: TRBJ2-7
clone_size: .
v_call: TRBV27

cdr3_nt: TGTGCCAGCAGTTTACCCTTCGGGAAGTCGGGCAATCAGCCCCAGCATTTT
cdr3_aa: CASSLPFGKSGNQPQHF
d_call: .
j_call: TRBJ1-5
clone_size: .
v_call: TRBV28

cdr3_nt: TGTGCCAGCAGTGCTCGGGGAGATACGCAGTATTTT
cdr3_aa: CASSARGDTQYF
d_call: .
j_call: TRBJ2-3
clone_size: .
v_call: TRBV25-1

cdr3_nt: TGTGCCAGCAGCGGTACTAGCGGGACACTATGGGGGACCCAGTACTTC
cdr3_aa: CASSGTSGTLWGTQYF
d_call: TRBD2
j_call: TRBJ2-5
clone_size: .
v_call: TRBV7-9

cdr3_nt: TGTGCCAGCAGCTTGAGAGGGGGAAAAATTAATGAAAAACTGTTTTTT
cdr3_aa: CASSLRGGKINEKLFF
d_call: .
j_call: TRBJ1-4
clone_size: .
v_call: TRBV7-9

cdr3_nt: TGTGCCAGTAGTATCGGGCAGGGGGTACAGTACTTC
cdr3_aa: CASSIGQGVQYF
d_call: TRBD1
j_call: TRBJ2-7
clone_size: few
v_call: TRBV19

cdr3_nt: TGTGCCAGCAGTTTAACAGGGTGGAATGAGCAGTTCTTC
cdr3_aa: CASSLTGWNEQFF
d_call: .
j_call: TRBJ2-1
clone_size: .
v_call: TRBV27

cdr3_nt: TGTGCCAGCCTACTCCACAGGGGTGGTAGTGAAAAACTGTTTTTT
cdr3_aa: CASLLHRGGSEKLFF
d_call: TRBD1
j_call: TRBJ1-4
clone_size: once
v_call: TRBV19

cdr3_nt: TGTGCCAGCAGTTTTTGGGGGCGGTGGGAGAATGAGCAGTTCTTC
cdr3_aa: CASSFWGRWENEQFF
d_call: .
j_call: TRBJ2-1
clone_size: .
v_call: TRBV27

cdr3_nt: TGTGCCAGCAGCCAAGTACGGGGGGCGACCTACGAGCAGTACTTC
cdr3_aa: CASSQVRGATYEQYF
d_call: .
j_call: TRBJ2-7
clone_size: .
v_call: TRBV25-1

cdr3_nt: TGTGCCAGCAGTTCTCCGCGGAGCAGGGAAGAGACCCAGTACTTC
cdr3_aa: CASSSPRSREETQYF
d_call: .
j_call: TRBJ2-5
clone_size: .
v_call: TRBV6-5

cdr3_nt: TGTGCCAGCAGCCCTGGGAGCTCCTACAATGAGCAGTTCTTC
cdr3_aa: CASSPGSSYNEQFF
d_call: .
j_call: TRBJ2-1
clone_size: .
v_call: TRBV7-3

cdr3_nt: TGTGCCAGCAGCTTAGTGGACCGAACTAGCGGGAGGGCCCCAGATACGCAGTATTTT
cdr3_aa: CASSLVDRTSGRAPDTQYF
d_call: TRBD2
j_call: TRBJ2-3
clone_size: .
v_call: TRBV7-2

cdr3_nt: TGTGCCAGCAGTTTAAACGGTCTTAACACTGAAGCTTTCTTT
cdr3_aa: CASSLNGLNTEAFF
d_call: .
j_call: TRBJ1-1
clone_size: .
v_call: TRBV27

cdr3_nt: TGTGCCAGCAGCACAAAAATACCGGGACAGGGGGTTTCAACTAATGAAAAACTGTTTTTT
cdr3_aa: CASSTKIPGQGVSTNEKLFF
d_call: TRBD1
j_call: TRBJ1-4
clone_size: .
v_call: TRBV27

cdr3_nt: TGTGCCAGTAGTTTCGGGGATGGAGTGATGGCCACTGAAGCTTTCTTT
cdr3_aa: CASSFGDGVMATEAFF
d_call: .
j_call: TRBJ1-1
clone_size: .
v_call: TRBV19

cdr3_nt: TGTGCCAGCAGTACAGGCCTGGATGATACGCAGTATTTT
cdr3_aa: CASSTGLDDTQYF
d_call: .
j_call: TRBJ2-3
clone_size: once
v_call: TRBV5-6

cdr3_nt: TGTGCCAGTAGTATAGCCGCAGGGGCAAGCAATCAGCCCCAGCATTTT
cdr3_aa: CASSIAAGASNQPQHF
d_call: .
j_call: TRBJ1-5
clone_size: .
v_call: TRBV19

cdr3_nt: TGTGCCAGCAGCTTTCTTGATGCCGGGAGGCCAACCTCCTACAATGAGCAGTTCTTC
cdr3_aa: CASSFLDAGRPTSYNEQFF
d_call: TRBD2
j_call: TRBJ2-1
clone_size: .
v_call: TRBV7-3

cdr3_nt: TGTGCCAGCAGTTTAGGAGCAGGGCTCACCGGGGAGCTGTTTTTT
cdr3_aa: CASSLGAGLTGELFF
d_call: .
j_call: TRBJ2-2
clone_size: .
v_call: TRBV28

cdr3_nt: TGTGCCAGCAGTTTGCCGGGACAGGGGGCGTGGGGCTACACCTTC
cdr3_aa: CASSLPGQGAWGYTF
d_call: TRBD1
j_call: TRBJ1-2
clone_size: once
v_call: TRBV28

cdr3_nt: TGCAGCGTTTTCTTAGCGGAAAAGACCTACAATGAGCAGTTCTTC
cdr3_aa: CSVFLAEKTYNEQFF
d_call: .
j_call: TRBJ2-1
clone_size: .
v_call: TRBV29-1

cdr3_nt: TGCGCCAGCAGCTTCGGGGGGGACACTGAAGCTTTCTTT
cdr3_aa: CASSFGGDTEAFF
d_call: .
j_call: TRBJ1-1
clone_size: .
v_call: TRBV5-1

cdr3_nt: TGTGCCAGCAGCTTCGGGGGGAACACCGGGGAGCTGTTTTTT
cdr3_aa: CASSFGGNTGELFF
d_call: .
j_call: TRBJ2-2
clone_size: .
v_call: TRBV5-4

cdr3_nt: TGTGCCGCCCGGGACAGGAGCACAGATACGCAGTATTTT
cdr3_aa: CAARDRSTDTQYF
d_call: TRBD1
j_call: TRBJ2-3
clone_size: once
v_call: TRBV6-5

cdr3_nt: TGTGCCAGCAGCACACGGACAGGGGAAGAGACCCAGTACTTC
cdr3_aa: CASSTRTGEETQYF
d_call: TRBD1
j_call: TRBJ2-5
clone_size: .
v_call: TRBV7-2

cdr3_nt: TGCGCCAGCAGCTTGGCCCCGGGGTATGCCCAAAGCCGACTCACTGAAGCTTTCTTT
cdr3_aa: CASSLAPGYAQSRLTEAFF
d_call: .
j_call: TRBJ1-1
clone_size: .
v_call: TRBV5-1

cdr3_nt: TGTGCCAGCAGCTTAAAGCTCGGACAGGGAAGGAACTATGGCTACACCTTC
cdr3_aa: CASSLKLGQGRNYGYTF
d_call: TRBD1
j_call: TRBJ1-2
clone_size: .
v_call: TRBV7-2

cdr3_nt: TGTGCCAGCAGGATAGGGACAGGGGGCATCCATAGCAATCAGCCCCAGCATTTT
cdr3_aa: CASRIGTGGIHSNQPQHF
d_call: TRBD1
j_call: TRBJ1-5
clone_size: .
v_call: TRBV28

cdr3_nt: TGTGCCAGCAGTTTGCCGAGGGGACAGGGGGACTATGGCTACACCTTC
cdr3_aa: CASSLPRGQGDYGYTF
d_call: TRBD1
j_call: TRBJ1-2
clone_size: .
v_call: TRBV28

cdr3_nt: TGTGCCAGCAGCTTAGCGACAGCCCTCTTCTCTGGAAACACCATATATTTT
cdr3_aa: CASSLATALFSGNTIYF
d_call: .
j_call: TRBJ1-3
clone_size: .
v_call: TRBV7-6

cdr3_nt: TGTGCCAGCAGTTTATCCCCCGGGACAGGCTCCTACGAGCAGTACTTC
cdr3_aa: CASSLSPGTGSYEQYF
d_call: TRBD1
j_call: TRBJ2-7
clone_size: .
v_call: TRBV27

cdr3_nt: TGTGCCGCAAGGGAGGGGTGGGACTACGAGCAGTACTTC
cdr3_aa: CAAREGWDYEQYF
d_call: TRBD2
j_call: TRBJ2-7
clone_size: few
v_call: TRBV10-3

cdr3_nt: TGCAGCGTCCTTTCAGGGGCGAGCTCCTACGAGCAGTACTTC
cdr3_aa: CSVLSGASSYEQYF
d_call: .
j_call: TRBJ2-7
clone_size: .
v_call: TRBV29-1

cdr3_nt: TGCGCCAGCAGCCTCGTACAGGGGAGCTCAGGCTACACCTTC
cdr3_aa: CASSLVQGSSGYTF
d_call: TRBD1
j_call: TRBJ1-2
clone_size: medium-sized
v_call: TRBV4-3